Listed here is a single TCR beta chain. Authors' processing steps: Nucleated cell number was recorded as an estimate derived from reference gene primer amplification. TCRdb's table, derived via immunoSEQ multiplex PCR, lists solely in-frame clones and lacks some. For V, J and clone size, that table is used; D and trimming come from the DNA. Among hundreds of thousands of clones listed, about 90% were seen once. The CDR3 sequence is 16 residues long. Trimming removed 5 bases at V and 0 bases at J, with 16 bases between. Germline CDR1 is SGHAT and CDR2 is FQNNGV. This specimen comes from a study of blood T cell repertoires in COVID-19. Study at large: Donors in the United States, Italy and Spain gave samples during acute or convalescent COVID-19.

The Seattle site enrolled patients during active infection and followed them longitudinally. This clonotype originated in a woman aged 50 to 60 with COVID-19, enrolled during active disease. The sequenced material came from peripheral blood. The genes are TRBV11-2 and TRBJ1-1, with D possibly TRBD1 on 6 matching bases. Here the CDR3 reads CASSLAGGRMNTEAFF. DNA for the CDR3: TGTGCCAGCAGCCTAGCGGGGGGGCGAATGAACACTGAAGCTTTCTTT.